This is a list of T cell receptor beta chains from one sample in a study of T cells in Graves' hyperthyroidism and ophthalmopathy. Via MiXCR, TCRdb re-called the multiplex PCR reads, giving one row per CDR3 protein. The table records about 520,000 distinct CDR3 sequences, around 20% of them present only once. Sequenced material: blood. These receptors all come from a man younger than 30 with Graves' hyperthyroidism. CDR3s include the opening cysteine and the closing phenylalanine or tryptophan. The order of the fields is J gene, D gene, V gene, clone size, CDR3 DNA, CDR3 protein. The D gene is left open where the match is weak. Size is stated for part of the rows, as once, few or many counts, or as a class when the clone is expanded.

TRBJ2-5,TRBD2,TRBV6-5,many,TGTGCCAGCAGTTACCGGGCTAGCGGGTTTAGGGAGACCCAGTACTTC,CASSYRASGFRETQYF
TRBJ1-1,NA,TRBV5-5,many,TGTGCCAGCAGCTCGACAGAGGACACTGAAGCTTTCTTT,CASSSTEDTEAFF
TRBJ1-5,NA,TRBV2,many,TGTGCCAGCAGTGAACTACAGGGCGTCAATCAGCCCCAGCATTTT,CASSELQGVNQPQHF
TRBJ2-3,NA,TRBV25-1,NA,TGTGCCAGCAGTGAGGTAAAAACAGATACGCAGTATTTT,CASSEVKTDTQYF
TRBJ1-1,NA,TRBV7-9,many,TGTGCCAGCAGCAATACGGTGAACACTGAAGCTTTCTTT,CASSNTVNTEAFF
TRBJ2-5,NA,TRBV28,few,TGTGCCAGCAGGAACGGCCCCATTGGGGGGGAGACCCAGTACTTC,CASRNGPIGGETQYF
TRBJ1-1,TRBD1,TRBV19,many,TGTGCCAGTAGTATTGACAGGGGGCTGTACACTGAAGCTTTCTTT,CASSIDRGLYTEAFF
TRBJ1-2,TRBD1,TRBV2,few,TGTGCCAGCAGTGAAAGGGCAGGGGGTTTCTATGGCTACACCTTC,CASSERAGGFYGYTF
TRBJ1-2,NA,TRBV5-6,many,TGTGCCAGCAGCTTGGTCGCCAGTACCTATGGCTACACCTTC,CASSLVASTYGYTF
TRBJ2-5,NA,TRBV5-1,NA,TGCGCCAGCAGCTTGGCCAGACAGTACCAAGAGACCCAGTACTTC,CASSLARQYQETQYF
TRBJ2-5,NA,TRBV5-1,many,TGCGCCAGCAGCTTGGGAACAGGTAACCAAGAGACCCAGTACTTC,CASSLGTGNQETQYF
TRBJ1-1,TRBD1,TRBV12-3/TRBV12-4,NA,TGTGCCAGCAGTCCCCATAGGGGGACAGGGGACACTGAAGCTTTCTTT,CASSPHRGTGDTEAFF
TRBJ2-5,NA,TRBV7-2,NA,TGTGCCAGCAGCTTAGCGGGTTTTCGGGAGACCCAGTACTTC,CASSLAGFRETQYF
TRBJ1-2,NA,TRBV6-5,many,TGTGCCAGCAGTTACTCTCAGGGTATGAACTATGGCTACACCTTC,CASSYSQGMNYGYTF
TRBJ2-1,NA,TRBV29-1,NA,TGCAGCGGTAGGACTGGGGATGAGCAGTTCTTC,CSGRTGDEQFF
TRBJ1-1,TRBD1,TRBV28,many,TGTGCCAGCAGTCCTCACCAACAGGGGCGGAACACTGAAGCTTTCTTT,CASSPHQQGRNTEAFF
TRBJ2-5,NA,TRBV20-1,many,TGCAGTGTGCCGGGTCCCGGATGGGAGACCCAGTACTTC,CSVPGPGWETQYF
TRBJ1-3,TRBD1,TRBV28,many,TGTGCCAGCAGTCGACCAGGGGGCCCCTCTGGAAACACCATATATTTT,CASSRPGGPSGNTIYF
TRBJ2-5,TRBD2,TRBV6-5,NA,TGTGCCAGCAGTTCCGGACTAGCGGGGGGGATAGAGACCCAGTACTTC,CASSSGLAGGIETQYF
TRBJ1-5,TRBD1,TRBV30,NA,TGTGCCTGGGCCACAGGGGGTAGTCAGCCCCAGCATTTT,CAWATGGSQPQHF
TRBJ1-1,NA,TRBV15,many,TGTGCCACCAGCAGAGATCCCACGAACACTGAAGCTTTCTTT,CATSRDPTNTEAFF
TRBJ2-2,TRBD2,TRBV6-2/TRBV6-3,few,TGTGCCAGCAGTTACTCGGGGACTAGCGGGGTTAACACCGGGGAGCTGTTTTTT,CASSYSGTSGVNTGELFF
TRBJ1-3,NA,TRBV28,many,TGTGCCAGCAGTTCCAACGGCGGAAACACCATATATTTT,CASSSNGGNTIYF
TRBJ1-2,NA,TRBV19,many,TGTGCCAGTAGCCACCCCGCGGAAGATGGCTACACCTTC,CASSHPAEDGYTF
TRBJ1-2,NA,TRBV28,many,TGTGCCAGCAGCCGGTTCTATGGCTACACCTTC,CASSRFYGYTF
TRBJ2-5,TRBD1,TRBV5-1,NA,TGCGCCAGCAGCTTGGAAGGGGGCATAGGGGAGACCCAGTACTTC,CASSLEGGIGETQYF
TRBJ1-1,NA,TRBV4-1,NA,TGCGCCAGCAGCCAAGATGAGTCGACCCACAGGGATTGGGGGCTTAACACTGAAGCTTTCTTT,CASSQDESTHRDWGLNTEAFF
TRBJ2-2,TRBD2,TRBV6-2/TRBV6-3,NA,TGTGCCAGCAGTTACTTCGGCGGGAGGGTCGTCGGGGAGCTGTTTTTT,CASSYFGGRVVGELFF
TRBJ1-1,TRBD1,TRBV19,NA,TGTGCCAGTACCAAAGGACAGGTTCTTTCAATCACTGAAGCTTTCTTT,CASTKGQVLSITEAFF
TRBJ2-2,NA,TRBV7-8,NA,TGTGCCAGCAGCTTCACCGGGGCCGAGGGCGGGGAGCTGTTTTTT,CASSFTGAEGGELFF
TRBJ2-2,NA,TRBV30,NA,TGTGCCTGGAGTGTAGGGGCATCCGGGGAGCTGTTTTTT,CAWSVGASGELFF
TRBJ1-5,NA,TRBV2,many,TGTGCCAGCAGTGGGGGGGAACCCCAGCATTTT,CASSGGEPQHF
TRBJ1-1,NA,TRBV3-1,NA,TGTGCCAGCAGCCAAGCCGTCATGATGGGACTGAACACTGAAGCTTTCTTT,CASSQAVMMGLNTEAFF
TRBJ2-5,NA,TRBV2,many,TGTGCCAGCAGTTTCGAGGGGGAGACCCAGTACTTC,CASSFEGETQYF
TRBJ1-2,NA,TRBV6-1,NA,TGTGCCAGCAGTCAGGGTTATAGCTACACCTTC,CASSQGYSYTF
TRBJ2-2,TRBD2,TRBV5-1,few,TGCGCCAGCAGGCTGGGACTAGCGGGAGGAAGTTCCACCGGGGAGCTGTTTTTT,CASRLGLAGGSSTGELFF
TRBJ2-6,TRBD1,TRBV6-1,many,TGTGCCAGCAGTGAATCGACAGGGAACGGGGCCAACGTCCTGACTTTC,CASSESTGNGANVLTF
TRBJ2-2,NA,TRBV29-1,NA,TGCAGCGTTGAAGAATTTCAGCGGATCTCGAACACCGGGGAGCTGTTTTTT,CSVEEFQRISNTGELFF
TRBJ1-5,NA,TRBV28,many,TGTGCCAGCAGCCAGCGCAATCAGCCCCAGCATTTT,CASSQRNQPQHF
TRBJ2-5,NA,TRBV7-3,few,TGTGCCAGCAGCTTAAACCCGCCCGGGGGCGGGGAGACCCAGTACTTC,CASSLNPPGGGETQYF
TRBJ1-2,NA,TRBV11-1,NA,TGTGCCAGCAGCTTCTCCATGGGCCAGGGCGACTATGGCTACACCTTC,CASSFSMGQGDYGYTF
TRBJ1-1,TRBD1,TRBV2,many,TGTGCCAGCAGCTACGGGACAGGGGAAGCTTTCTTT,CASSYGTGEAFF
TRBJ1-5,TRBD1,TRBV29-1,NA,TGCAGCGTGGCGGACAGGGTTAATCAGCCCCAGCATTTT,CSVADRVNQPQHF
TRBJ2-6,TRBD1,TRBV27,few,TGTGCCAGCAGTCTTCGACGGACAGGGCGTCTTCCATCTGGGGCCAACGTCCTGACTTTC,CASSLRRTGRLPSGANVLTF
TRBJ2-7,NA,TRBV19,many,TGTGCCAGTAGTACACGGTCCTACGAGCAGTACTTC,CASSTRSYEQYF
TRBJ2-2,NA,TRBV2,NA,TGTGCCAGCAGTGACAGGGGAACCGGGGAGCTGTTTTTT,CASSDRGTGELFF
TRBJ1-5,NA,TRBV12-3/TRBV12-4,NA,TGTGCCAGCAGTTGGGACCCAAAGCAATATAGCAATCAGCCCCAGCATTTT,CASSWDPKQYSNQPQHF
TRBJ1-2,NA,TRBV6-1,many,TGTGCCAGCAGTGAAACCAAAGGCTACACCTTC,CASSETKGYTF
TRBJ1-5,TRBD1,TRBV12-3/TRBV12-4,many,TGTGCCAGCAGTGGGGACAGGGGATATCAGCCCCAGCATTTT,CASSGDRGYQPQHF
TRBJ1-5,NA,TRBV19,many,TGTGCCAGTAGTATGAATTCGGGCAGGAGACTTCTTTATAGCAATCAGCCCCAGCATTTT,CASSMNSGRRLLYSNQPQHF
TRBJ1-5,TRBD1,TRBV20-1,NA,TGCAGTGCCCGGACCGGGACAGGGAAGGGCAATCAGCCCCAGCATTTT,CSARTGTGKGNQPQHF
TRBJ2-5,NA,TRBV28,many,TGTGCCAGCAGTAAGGGGCAAAAGACCCAGTACTTC,CASSKGQKTQYF
TRBJ2-7,TRBD1,TRBV11-2,NA,TGTGCCAGCAGCTTTGCAGGGGGTGTGGACGAGCAGTACTTC,CASSFAGGVDEQYF
TRBJ1-2,NA,TRBV19,many,TGTGCCACCCGACAGCGAGACTATGGCTACACCTTC,CATRQRDYGYTF
TRBJ1-1,NA,TRBV9,many,TGTGCCAGCAGCCCCGGCATAAACACTGAAGCTTTCTTT,CASSPGINTEAFF
TRBJ2-2,NA,TRBV6-1,many,TGTGCCAGCAGCCGCCCGGAGAGCGGGGAGCTGTTTTTT,CASSRPESGELFF